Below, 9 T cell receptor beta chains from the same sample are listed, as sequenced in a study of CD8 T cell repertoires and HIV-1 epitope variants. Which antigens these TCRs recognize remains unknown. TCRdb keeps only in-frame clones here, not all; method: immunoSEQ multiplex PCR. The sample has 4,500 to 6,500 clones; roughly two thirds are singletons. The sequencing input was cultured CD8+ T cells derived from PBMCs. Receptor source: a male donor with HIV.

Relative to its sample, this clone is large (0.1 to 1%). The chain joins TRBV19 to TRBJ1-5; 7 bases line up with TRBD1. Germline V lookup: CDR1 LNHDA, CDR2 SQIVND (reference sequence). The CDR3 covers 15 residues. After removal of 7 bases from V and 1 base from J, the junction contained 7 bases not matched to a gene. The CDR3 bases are TGTGCCAGTACCCCGGACAGGTTAAGCAATCAGCCCCAGCATTTT. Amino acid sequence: CASTPDRLSNQPQHF.

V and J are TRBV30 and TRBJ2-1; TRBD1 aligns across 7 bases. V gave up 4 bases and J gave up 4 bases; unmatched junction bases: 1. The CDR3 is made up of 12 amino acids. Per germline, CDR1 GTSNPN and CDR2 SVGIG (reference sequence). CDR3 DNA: TGTGCCTGGACGGGACAGTACAATGAGCAGTTCTTC. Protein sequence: CAWTGQYNEQFF.

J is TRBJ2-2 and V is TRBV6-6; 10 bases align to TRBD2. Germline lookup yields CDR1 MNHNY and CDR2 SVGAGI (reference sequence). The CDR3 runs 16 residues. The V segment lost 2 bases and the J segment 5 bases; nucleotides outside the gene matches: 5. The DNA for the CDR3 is TGTGCCAGCAGTTACCCTCTAGCGGGGGTTACCGGGGAGCTGTTTTTT. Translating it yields CASSYPLAGVTGELFF.

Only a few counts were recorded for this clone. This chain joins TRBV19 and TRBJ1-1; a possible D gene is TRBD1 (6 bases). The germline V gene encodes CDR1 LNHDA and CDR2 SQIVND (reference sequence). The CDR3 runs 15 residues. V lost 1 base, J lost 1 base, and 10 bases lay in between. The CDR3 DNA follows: TGTGCCAGTAGTATAGGGGGGGCCGCGAACACTGAAGCTTTCTTT. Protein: CASSIGGAANTEAFF.

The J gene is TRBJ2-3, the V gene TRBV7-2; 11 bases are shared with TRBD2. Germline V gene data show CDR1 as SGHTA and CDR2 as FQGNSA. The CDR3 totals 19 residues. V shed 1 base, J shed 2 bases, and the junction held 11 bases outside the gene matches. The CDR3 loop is CASSLVRGLTSGATDTQYF. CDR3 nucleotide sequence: TGTGCCAGCAGCTTAGTACGGGGGCTGACTAGCGGGGCCACAGATACGCAGTATTTT. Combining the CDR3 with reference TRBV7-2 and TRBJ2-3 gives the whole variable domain GAGVSQSPSNKVTEKGKDVELRCDPISGHTALYWYRQSLGQGLEFLIYFQGNSAPDKSGLPSDRFSAERTGGSVSTLTIQRTQQEDSAVYLCASSLVRGLTSGATDTQYFGPGTRLTVL.

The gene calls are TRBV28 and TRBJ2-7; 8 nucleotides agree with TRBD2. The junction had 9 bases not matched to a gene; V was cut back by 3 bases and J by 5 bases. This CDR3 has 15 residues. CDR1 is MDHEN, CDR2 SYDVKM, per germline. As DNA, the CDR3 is TGTGCCAGCAGTTTTCTCGGGGGGGTGGGCCACGAGCAGTACTTC. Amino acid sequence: CASSFLGGVGHEQYF. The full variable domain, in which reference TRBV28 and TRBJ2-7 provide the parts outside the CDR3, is DVKVTQSSRYLVKRTGEKVFLECVQDMDHENMFWYRQDPGLGLRLIYFSYDVKMKEKGDIPEGYSVSREKKERFSLILESASTNQTSMYLCASSFLGGVGHEQYFGPGTRLTVT.

This CDR3 reads CASSSPYTEAFF. CDR3 in DNA: TGTGCCAGCAGTTCCCCCTACACTGAAGCTTTCTTT. The chain joins TRBV6-5 to TRBJ1-1; D remains unclear. This CDR3 is 12 amino acids long. CDR1 MNHEY and CDR2 SVGAGI come from the germline V gene. Trimming took 4 bases from V and 3 from J, leaving 6 bases between them.

The CDR3 coding sequence is TGTGCCAGCAGCGGACCGGTGGTGGGCGGGGGTACGATCGAACCGAACACCGGGGAGCTGTTTTTT. Translation: CASSGPVVGGGTIEPNTGELFF. The chain couples TRBV9 to TRBJ2-2; 7 bases agree with TRBD2. CDR1 is SGDLS and CDR2 is YYNGEE in the germline V gene. The trim removed 3 bases at V and 0 bases at J, leaving 23 bases unmatched. The CDR3 length is 22 residues. Full variable domain (missing parts from reference TRBV9 and TRBJ2-2): DSGVTQTPKHLITATGQRVTLRCSPRSGDLSVYWYQQSLDQGLQFLIQYYNGEERAKGNILERFSAQQFPDLHSELNLSSLELGDSALYFCASSGPVVGGGTIEPNTGELFFGEGSRLTVL.

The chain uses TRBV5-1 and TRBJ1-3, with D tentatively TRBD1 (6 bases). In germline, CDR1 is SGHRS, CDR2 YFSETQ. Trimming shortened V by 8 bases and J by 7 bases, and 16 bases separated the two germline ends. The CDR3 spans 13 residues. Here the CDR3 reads CASRDTERNTIYF. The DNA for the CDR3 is TGCGCCAGTAGGGACACTGAAAGGAACACCATATATTTT.